A selection of T cell receptor beta chains follows, all from one sample in a study of T cells after yellow fever vaccination. TCRdb re-called the 5' RACE reads through MiXCR, storing one row per CDR3 protein. Among some 340,000 distinct CDR3 sequences listed, 4.1% were seen once. Sequenced here: PBMCs, sampled 5 days after the yellow fever booster vaccination. These receptors were collected from a man between 18 and 29 years old who received the YFV17D yellow fever vaccine. Each CDR3 is given with its conserved first and last residue. The D gene is left open where the match is weak. Size values are once, few and many counts, or a class for expanded clones, and some rows have none.

V gene	clone size	CDR3 length	D gene	J gene	CDR3 DNA	CDR3 protein
TRBV7-2	-	12	TRBD1	TRBJ2-7	TGTGCCAGCGGGACAGGGGGGGTCGGGCAGTACTTC	CASGTGGVGQYF
TRBV4-2	few	19	TRBD2	TRBJ2-1	TGTGCCAGCAGCCAAGTCCAAGCGGGGGGAGCCAGCTCCTACAATGAGCAGTTCTTC	CASSQVQAGGASSYNEQFF
TRBV5-6	-	14	-	TRBJ1-2	TGTGCCAGCAGTCCGACAGGCGAAAACTATGGCTACACCTTC	CASSPTGENYGYTF
TRBV7-9	few	17	TRBD1	TRBJ2-3	TGTGCCAGCAGCCCCCGCCTCGGGACAGGGGTCCAAAGTACGCAGTATTTT	CASSPRLGTGVQSTQYF
TRBV18	few	12	-	TRBJ2-5	TGTGCCAGCTCACCAAGTTTGGAGACCCAGTACTTC	CASSPSLETQYF
TRBV6-2/TRBV6-3	few	12	-	TRBJ1-5	TGTGCCAGCAGTTACTCGAGCCAGCCCCAGCATTTT	CASSYSSQPQHF
TRBV6-1	many	15	-	TRBJ1-4	TGTGCCAGCAGGAGCCGGGACATCGGTACTGAAAAACTGTTTTTT	CASRSRDIGTEKLFF
TRBV9	few	15	TRBD1	TRBJ1-2	TGTGCCAGCAGCGTAGATCGGACAGGGGCTTATGGCTACACCTTC	CASSVDRTGAYGYTF
TRBV11-2	few	14	TRBD1	TRBJ2-5	TGTGCCAGCAGCTCGGGACAGGGGGCGAAGACCCAGTACTTC	CASSSGQGAKTQYF
TRBV6-2/TRBV6-3	many	14	-	TRBJ2-4	TGTGCCAGCAGTTGGGGCTACGGAGGATACATTCAGTACTTC	CASSWGYGGYIQYF